The T cell receptor beta chain under discussion was sequenced for a study of identical twins. All donors were healthy Caucasians. This clonotype has a count of ten or more. Antigen: not known. CDR3 length: 15 residues. V trimming: 4 bases; J trimming: 3 bases; junction bases outside the gene matches: 4. TCRdb processed the 5' RACE reads anew with MiXCR; each CDR3 protein has one entry. This table has hundreds of thousands of distinct CDR3 sequences, less than 10% appearing once. Study observations and caveats: The more abundant beta clonotypes in cord blood had fewer insertions, and memory repertoires did not show this. Models underestimated TCR alpha sharing (out-of-frame) in monozygotic twins.

The receptor was isolated from a young woman in good health. V is TRBV12-3 or TRBV12-4 and J is TRBJ1-5; TRBD1 matches at 9 bases. Sequencing was performed on memory (CD45RO+) T cells sorted from blood. CDR3 nucleotides: TGTGCCAGCAGTTCCGGGACAGGGAACAATCAGCCCCAGCATTTT. Protein: CASSSGTGNNQPQHF.